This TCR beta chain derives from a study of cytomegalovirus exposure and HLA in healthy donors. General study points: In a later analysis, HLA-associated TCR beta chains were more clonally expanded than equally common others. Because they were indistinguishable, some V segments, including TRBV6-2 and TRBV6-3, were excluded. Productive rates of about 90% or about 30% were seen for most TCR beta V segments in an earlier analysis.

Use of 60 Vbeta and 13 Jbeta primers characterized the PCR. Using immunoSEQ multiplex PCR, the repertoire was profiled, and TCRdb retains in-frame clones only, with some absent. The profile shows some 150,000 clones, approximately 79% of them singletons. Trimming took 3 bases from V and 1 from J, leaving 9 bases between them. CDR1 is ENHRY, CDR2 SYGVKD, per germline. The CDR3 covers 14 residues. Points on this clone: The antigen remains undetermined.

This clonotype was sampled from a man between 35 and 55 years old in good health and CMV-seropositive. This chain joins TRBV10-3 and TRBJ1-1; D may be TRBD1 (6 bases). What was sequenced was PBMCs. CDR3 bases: TGTGCCATCAGTGAAGGCAGGGGGAACACTGAAGCTTTCTTT. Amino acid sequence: CAISEGRGNTEAFF.